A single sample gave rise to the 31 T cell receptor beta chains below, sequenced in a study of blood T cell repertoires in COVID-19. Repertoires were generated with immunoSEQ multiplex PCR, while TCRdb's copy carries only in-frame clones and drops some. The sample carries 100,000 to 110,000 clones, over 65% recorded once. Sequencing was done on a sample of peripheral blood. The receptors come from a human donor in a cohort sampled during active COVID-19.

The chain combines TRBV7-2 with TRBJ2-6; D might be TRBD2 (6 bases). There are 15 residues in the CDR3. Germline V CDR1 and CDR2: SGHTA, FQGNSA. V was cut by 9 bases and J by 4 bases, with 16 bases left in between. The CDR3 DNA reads TGTGCCAGTTCGTTCGGGAGAGGCGGGGCCAACGTCCTGACTTTC. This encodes CASSFGRGGANVLTF.

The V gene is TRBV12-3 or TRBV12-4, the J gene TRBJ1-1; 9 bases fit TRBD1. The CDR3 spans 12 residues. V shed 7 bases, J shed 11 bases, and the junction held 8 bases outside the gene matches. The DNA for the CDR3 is TGTGCCAGCACTACAGGGGGCAATGGGGCTTTCTTT. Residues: CASTTGGNGAFF.

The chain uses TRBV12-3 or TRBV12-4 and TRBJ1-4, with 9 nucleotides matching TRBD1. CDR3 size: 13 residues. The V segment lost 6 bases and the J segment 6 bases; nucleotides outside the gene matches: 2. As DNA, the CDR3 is TGTGCCAGCAGAAACAGGGGGCATGAAAAACTGTTTTTT. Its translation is CASRNRGHEKLFF.

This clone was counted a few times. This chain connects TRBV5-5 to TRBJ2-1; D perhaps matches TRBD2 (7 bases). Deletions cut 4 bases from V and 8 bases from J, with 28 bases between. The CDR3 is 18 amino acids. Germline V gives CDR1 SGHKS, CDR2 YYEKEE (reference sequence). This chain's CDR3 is CASSTRGRGRSQSDEQFF. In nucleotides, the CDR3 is TGTGCCAGCAGCACCCGGGGGCGGGGGCGATCTCAGTCGGATGAGCAGTTCTTC.

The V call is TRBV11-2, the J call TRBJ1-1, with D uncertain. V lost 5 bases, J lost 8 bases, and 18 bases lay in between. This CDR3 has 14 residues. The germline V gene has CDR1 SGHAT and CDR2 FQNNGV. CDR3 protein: CASSDYDRPFEAFF. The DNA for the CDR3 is TGTGCCAGCAGCGACTATGATCGGCCATTCGAAGCTTTCTTT.

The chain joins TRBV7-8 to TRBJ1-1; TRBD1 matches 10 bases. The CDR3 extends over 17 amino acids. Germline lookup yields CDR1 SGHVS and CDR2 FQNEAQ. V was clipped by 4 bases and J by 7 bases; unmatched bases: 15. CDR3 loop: CASSSYRRQGAEDEAFF. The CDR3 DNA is TGTGCCAGCAGCTCATACCGAAGACAGGGGGCTGAGGATGAAGCTTTCTTT. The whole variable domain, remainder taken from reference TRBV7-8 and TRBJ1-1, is GAGVSQSPRYKVAKRGQDVALRCDPISGHVSLFWYQQALGQGPEFLTYFQNEAQLDKSGLPSDRFFAERPEGSVSTLKIQRTQQEDSAVYLCASSSYRRQGAEDEAFFGQGTRLTVV.

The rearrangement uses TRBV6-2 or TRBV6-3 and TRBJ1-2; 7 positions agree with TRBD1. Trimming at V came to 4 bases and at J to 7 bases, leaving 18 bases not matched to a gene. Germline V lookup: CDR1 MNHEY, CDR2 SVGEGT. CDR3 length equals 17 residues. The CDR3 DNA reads TGTGCCAGCAGTTCACTAAACGAGACAGGGCGCTTGAGTGGCTACACCTTC. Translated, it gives CASSSLNETGRLSGYTF.

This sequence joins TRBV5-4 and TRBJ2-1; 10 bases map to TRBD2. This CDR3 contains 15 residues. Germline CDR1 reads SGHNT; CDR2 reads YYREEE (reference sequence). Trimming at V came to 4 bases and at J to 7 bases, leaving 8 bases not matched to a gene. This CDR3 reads CASSAESGGANEQFF. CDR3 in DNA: TGTGCCAGCAGCGCAGAAAGCGGGGGGGCGAATGAGCAGTTCTTC.

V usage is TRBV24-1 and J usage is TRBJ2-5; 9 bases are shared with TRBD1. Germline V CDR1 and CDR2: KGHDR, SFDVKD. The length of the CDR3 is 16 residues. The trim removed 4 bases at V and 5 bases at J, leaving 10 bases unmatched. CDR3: CATSDPSDRGVETQYF. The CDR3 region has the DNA TGTGCCACCAGTGACCCCTCGGACAGGGGAGTTGAGACCCAGTACTTC.

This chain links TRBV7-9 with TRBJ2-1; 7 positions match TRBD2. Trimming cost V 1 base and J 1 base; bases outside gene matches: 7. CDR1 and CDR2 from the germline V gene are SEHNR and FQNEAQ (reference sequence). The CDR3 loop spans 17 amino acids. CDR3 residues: CASSLGVSGTSYNEQFF. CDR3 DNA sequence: TGTGCCAGCAGCTTAGGAGTCAGCGGGACGTCCTACAATGAGCAGTTCTTC.

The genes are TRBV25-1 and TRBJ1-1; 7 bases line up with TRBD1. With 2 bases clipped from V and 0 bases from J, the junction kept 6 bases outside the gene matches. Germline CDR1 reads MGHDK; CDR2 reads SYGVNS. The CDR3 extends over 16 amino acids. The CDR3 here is CASSETAQGMNTEAFF. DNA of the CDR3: TGTGCCAGCAGTGAAACCGCACAGGGGATGAACACTGAAGCTTTCTTT.

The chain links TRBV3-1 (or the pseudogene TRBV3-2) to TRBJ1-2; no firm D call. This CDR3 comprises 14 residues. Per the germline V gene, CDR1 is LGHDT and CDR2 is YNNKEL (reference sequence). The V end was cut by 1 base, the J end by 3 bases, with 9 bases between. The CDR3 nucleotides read TGTGCCAGCAGCCAAGTAAGGCAGGACTATGGCTACACCTTC. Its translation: CASSQVRQDYGYTF.

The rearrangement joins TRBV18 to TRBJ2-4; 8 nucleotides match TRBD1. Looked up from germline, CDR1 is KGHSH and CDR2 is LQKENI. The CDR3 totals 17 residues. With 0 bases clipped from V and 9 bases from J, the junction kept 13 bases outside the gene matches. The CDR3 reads CASSPPLRAQGATIQYF. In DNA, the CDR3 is TGTGCCAGCTCACCACCGTTGAGGGCTCAGGGGGCGACCATTCAGTACTTC. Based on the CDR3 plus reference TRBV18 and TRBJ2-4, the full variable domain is NAGVMQNPRHLVRRRGQEARLRCSPMKGHSHVYWYRQLPEEGLKFMVYLQKENIIDESGMPKERFSAEFPKEGPSILRIQQVVRGDSAAYFCASSPPLRAQGATIQYFGAGTRLSVL.

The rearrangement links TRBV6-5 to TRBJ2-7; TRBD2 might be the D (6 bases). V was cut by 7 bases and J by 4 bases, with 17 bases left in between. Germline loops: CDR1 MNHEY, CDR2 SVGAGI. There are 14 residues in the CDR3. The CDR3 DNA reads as TGTGCCAGCACTCGACTAGTGGAACCTTACGAGCAGTACTTC. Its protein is CASTRLVEPYEQYF.

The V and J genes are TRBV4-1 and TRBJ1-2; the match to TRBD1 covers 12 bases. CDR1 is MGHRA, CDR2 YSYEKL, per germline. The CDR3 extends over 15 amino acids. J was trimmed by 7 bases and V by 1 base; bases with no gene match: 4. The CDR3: CASSQGGQGARGYTF. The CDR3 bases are TGCGCCAGCAGCCAAGGGGGACAGGGGGCGCGTGGCTACACCTTC.

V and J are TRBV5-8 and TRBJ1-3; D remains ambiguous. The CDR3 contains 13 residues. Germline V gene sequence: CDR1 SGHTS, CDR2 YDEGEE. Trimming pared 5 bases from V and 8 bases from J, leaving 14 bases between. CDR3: CASRYSGLDTIYF. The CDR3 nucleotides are TGTGCCAGCAGATATTCAGGCCTCGACACCATATATTTT.

CDR3 sequence: CASSFSGRSSYNEQFF. The CDR3 DNA is TGTGCCAGCAGCTTTAGCGGGAGATCCTCCTACAATGAGCAGTTCTTC. The V and J genes are TRBV7-9 and TRBJ2-1, with TRBD2 matching over 9 bases. The V segment lost 3 bases and the J segment 0 bases; nucleotides outside the gene matches: 3. In germline, CDR1 is SEHNR, CDR2 FQNEAQ (reference sequence). The CDR3 has 16 residues.

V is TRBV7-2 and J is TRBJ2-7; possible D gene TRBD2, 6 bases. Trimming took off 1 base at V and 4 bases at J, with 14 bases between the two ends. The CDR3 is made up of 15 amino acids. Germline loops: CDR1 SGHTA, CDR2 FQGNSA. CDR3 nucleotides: TGTGCCAGCAGCTTAGTAGGGACGGACTATTACGAGCAGTACTTC. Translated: CASSLVGTDYYEQYF.

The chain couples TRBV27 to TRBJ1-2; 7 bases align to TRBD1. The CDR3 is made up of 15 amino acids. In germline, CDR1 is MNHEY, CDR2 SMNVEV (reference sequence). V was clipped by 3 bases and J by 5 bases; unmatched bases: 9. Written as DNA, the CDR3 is TGTGCCAGCAGTTTGGGGCAGGGGGGTCTATATGGCTACACCTTC. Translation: CASSLGQGGLYGYTF.

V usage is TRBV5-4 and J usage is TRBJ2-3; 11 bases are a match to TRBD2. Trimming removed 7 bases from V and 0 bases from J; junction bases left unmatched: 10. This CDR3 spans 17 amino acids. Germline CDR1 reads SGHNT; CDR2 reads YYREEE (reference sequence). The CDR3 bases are TGTGCCAGCCACGGTATGACTAGCGGGATAAGCACAGATACGCAGTATTTT. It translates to CASHGMTSGISTDTQYF.

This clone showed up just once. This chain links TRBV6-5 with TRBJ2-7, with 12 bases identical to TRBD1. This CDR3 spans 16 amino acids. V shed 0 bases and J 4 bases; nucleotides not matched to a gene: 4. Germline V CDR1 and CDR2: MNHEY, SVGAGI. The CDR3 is CASSYSGQGAKYEQYF. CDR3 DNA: TGTGCCAGCAGTTACTCGGGACAGGGGGCTAAATACGAGCAGTACTTC.

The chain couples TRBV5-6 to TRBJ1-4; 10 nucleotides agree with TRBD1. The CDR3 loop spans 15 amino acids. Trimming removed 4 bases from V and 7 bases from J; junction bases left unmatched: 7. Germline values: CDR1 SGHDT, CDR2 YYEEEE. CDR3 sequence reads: CASSRTGTGVEKLFF. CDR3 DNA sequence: TGTGCCAGCAGCCGAACCGGGACAGGGGTTGAAAAACTGTTTTTT.

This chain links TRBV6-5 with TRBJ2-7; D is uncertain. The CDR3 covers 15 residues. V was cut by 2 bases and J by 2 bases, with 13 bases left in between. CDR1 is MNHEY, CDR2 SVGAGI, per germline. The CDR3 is CASSYAYLNPYEQYF. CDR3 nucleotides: TGTGCCAGCAGTTACGCCTATTTAAATCCCTACGAGCAGTACTTC.

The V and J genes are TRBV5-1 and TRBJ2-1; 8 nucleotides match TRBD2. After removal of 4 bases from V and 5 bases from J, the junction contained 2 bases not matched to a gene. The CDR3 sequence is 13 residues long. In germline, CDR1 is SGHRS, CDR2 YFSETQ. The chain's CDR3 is CASSPGGDNEQFF. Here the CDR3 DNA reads TGCGCCAGCAGCCCGGGGGGGGACAATGAGCAGTTCTTC.

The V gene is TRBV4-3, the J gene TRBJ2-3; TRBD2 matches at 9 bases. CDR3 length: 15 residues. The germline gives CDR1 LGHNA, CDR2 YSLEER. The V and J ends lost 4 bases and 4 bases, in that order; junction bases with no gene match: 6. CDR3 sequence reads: CASSLLSGSADTQYF. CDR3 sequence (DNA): TGCGCCAGCAGCCTCCTTAGCGGGAGTGCAGATACGCAGTATTTT.

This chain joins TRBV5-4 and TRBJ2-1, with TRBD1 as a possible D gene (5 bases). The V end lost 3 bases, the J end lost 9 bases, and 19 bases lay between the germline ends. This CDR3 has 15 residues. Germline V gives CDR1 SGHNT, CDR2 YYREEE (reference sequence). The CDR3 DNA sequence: TGTGCCAGCAGCTCCACCCTCGGCAGGGCAGGTGAGCAGTTCTTC. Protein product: CASSSTLGRAGEQFF.

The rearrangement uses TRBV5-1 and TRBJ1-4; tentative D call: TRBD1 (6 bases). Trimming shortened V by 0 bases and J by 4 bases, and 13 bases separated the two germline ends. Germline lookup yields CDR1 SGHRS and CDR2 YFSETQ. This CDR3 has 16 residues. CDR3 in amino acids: CASSLVGQSSNEKLFF. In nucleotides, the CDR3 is TGCGCCAGCAGCTTGGTCGGACAGTCCAGTAATGAAAAACTGTTTTTT.

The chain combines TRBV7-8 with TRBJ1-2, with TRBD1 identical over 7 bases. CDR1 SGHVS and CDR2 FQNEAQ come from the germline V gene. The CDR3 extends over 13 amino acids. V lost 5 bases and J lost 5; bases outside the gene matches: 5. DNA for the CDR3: TGTGCCAGCAGCCGGGACAGCCAATATGGCTACACCTTC. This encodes CASSRDSQYGYTF.

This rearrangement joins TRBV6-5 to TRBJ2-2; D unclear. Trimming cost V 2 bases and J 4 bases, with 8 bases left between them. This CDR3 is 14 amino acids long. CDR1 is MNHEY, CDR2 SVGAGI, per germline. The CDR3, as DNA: TGTGCCAGCAGTTACAGCCACTCCACCGGGGAGCTGTTTTTT. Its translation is CASSYSHSTGELFF.

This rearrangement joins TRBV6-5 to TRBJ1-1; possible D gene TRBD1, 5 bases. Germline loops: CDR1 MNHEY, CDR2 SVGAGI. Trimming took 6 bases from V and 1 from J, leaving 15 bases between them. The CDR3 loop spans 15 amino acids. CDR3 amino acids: CASSPEGRRNTEAFF. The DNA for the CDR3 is TGTGCCAGCAGCCCCGAGGGGAGGAGGAACACTGAAGCTTTCTTT.

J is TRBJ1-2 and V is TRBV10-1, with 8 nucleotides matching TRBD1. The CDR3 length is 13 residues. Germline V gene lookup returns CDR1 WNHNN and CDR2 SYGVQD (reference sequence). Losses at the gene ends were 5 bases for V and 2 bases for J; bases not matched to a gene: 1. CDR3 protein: CASSRTGNYGYTF. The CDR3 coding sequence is TGCGCCAGCAGTCGGACAGGGAACTATGGCTACACCTTC.